These 28 T cell receptor beta chains were all obtained from the same sample, sequenced in a study of long-term antiretroviral therapy in people with HIV. At survey level, the immunoSEQ assay was run in its v3.0 version. Repertoires were generated with immunoSEQ multiplex PCR, while TCRdb's copy carries only in-frame clones and drops some. The repertoire holds roughly 42,000 clones, approximately 89% seen once, with 4% to 5.5% in the top ten. Source: unsorted PBMCs, taken 0.1 years before starting antiretroviral therapy. The receptors stem from a woman between 50 and 59 years old with HIV.

The rearrangement uses TRBV9 and TRBJ2-3; D may be TRBD2 (6 bases). The CDR3 runs 12 residues. CDR1 and CDR2 (germline): SGDLS, YYNGEE. V lost 8 bases and J 13 bases, leaving 20 bases between the germline ends. As DNA, the CDR3 is TGTGCCAGTGGGTGGGGGGACGGCCCTGAGTATTTT. It encodes CASGWGDGPEYF. Full variable domain (outside the CDR3, taken from reference TRBV9 and TRBJ2-3): DSGVTQTPKHLITATGQRVTLRCSPRSGDLSVYWYQQSLDQGLQFLIQYYNGEERAKGNILERFSAQQFPDLHSELNLSSLELGDSALYFCASGWGDGPEYFGPGTRLTVL.

In its sample, this clone was seen once. This rearrangement joins TRBV2 to TRBJ1-2, with 9 bases lining up with TRBD1. Germline V gene sequence: CDR1 SNHLY, CDR2 FYNNEI. Unmatched junction bases numbered 6, after V lost 6 bases and J lost 4 bases. The CDR3 spans 14 residues. The CDR3 is CASSQGQGPYGYTF. CDR3 coding DNA: TGTGCCAGCAGCCAAGGACAGGGGCCCTATGGCTACACCTTC. Drawing the rest from reference TRBV2 and TRBJ1-2, the complete variable domain is EPEVTQTPSHQVTQMGQEVILRCVPISNHLYFYWYRQILGQKVEFLVSFYNNEISEKSEIFDDQFSVERPDGSNFTLKIRSTKLEDSAMYFCASSQGQGPYGYTFGSGTRLTVV.

The J gene is TRBJ1-1, the V gene TRBV18, with TRBD1 as a possible D gene (5 bases). The V gene lost 1 base and the J gene lost 3 bases, with 9 bases spanning the gap. CDR3 length equals 14 residues. CDR1 is KGHSH, CDR2 LQKENI, per germline. The CDR3 region has the DNA TGTGCCAGCTCACCACAGGGGCGAGACACTGAAGCTTTCTTT. It translates to CASSPQGRDTEAFF.

This clone has just one count. This chain's CDR3 is CASSEAWWESREHQPQHF. CDR3 in DNA: TGTGCCAGCAGTGAAGCTTGGTGGGAGTCCAGGGAGCATCAGCCCCAGCATTTT. This chain links TRBV6-1 with TRBJ1-5, with a possible D match to TRBD1 (5 bases). V lost 0 bases, J lost 5 bases, and 20 bases lay in between. The length of the CDR3 is 18 residues. From germline, CDR1 is MNHNS and CDR2 SASEGT.

The chain combines TRBV2 with TRBJ1-6; 7 nucleotides line up with TRBD1. With V trimmed by 8 bases and J by 5 bases, 9 bases remained unmatched. Per germline, CDR1 SNHLY and CDR2 FYNNEI. The CDR3 covers 15 residues. The CDR3 spells CASRAGTENNSPLHF. The CDR3 bases are TGTGCCAGCCGAGCTGGGACAGAAAATAATTCACCCCTCCACTTT.

As for this clone: A read error may produce the germline difference seen at one junction end. The V and J genes are TRBV7-7 and TRBJ2-7; 9 bases are shared with TRBD1. CDR1 SSHAT and CDR2 FNYEAQ come from the germline V gene (reference sequence). CDR3 length equals 13 residues. The DNA of the CDR3 is TGTGCTAGCAGCTCGGGACAGGGAGGCGAGCAGTACTTC. Its protein product is CASSSGQGGEQYF. The full variable domain, in which reference TRBV7-7 and TRBJ2-7 provide the parts outside the CDR3, is GAGVSQSPRYKVTKRGQDVTLRCDPISSHATLYWYQQALGQGPEFLTYFNYEAQPDKSGLPSDRFSAERPEGSISTLTIQRTEQRDSAMYRCASSSGQGGEQYFGPGTRLTVT.

The rearrangement joins TRBV30 to TRBJ2-3; D assignment may be TRBD1 or TRBD2 (5 bases each). V dropped 3 bases and J dropped 2 bases, with 9 bases sitting between them. This CDR3 region has 13 residues. Germline V CDR1 and CDR2: GTSNPN, SVGIG (reference sequence). CDR3 residues: CAWRVGTTDTQYF. CDR3 nucleotides: TGTGCCTGGAGGGTAGGGACCACAGATACGCAGTATTTT.

This clone came up a few times. The rearrangement links TRBV4-2 to TRBJ2-7; 7 bases are shared with TRBD1. The length of the CDR3 is 16 residues. J was trimmed by 3 bases and V by 0 bases; bases with no gene match: 8. Germline-derived CDR1 and CDR2 are LGHNA and YNFKEQ. In DNA form, the CDR3 reads TGTGCCAGCAGCCAAGACGGGACAGCGAGTGACTACGAGCAGTACTTC. It translates to CASSQDGTASDYEQYF.

This clone appeared a single time. This chain joins TRBV7-2 and TRBJ2-3, with 7 bases that match TRBD2. This CDR3 spans 15 amino acids. V lost 5 bases to trimming and J lost 1 base; unmatched junction nucleotides: 6. The germline V gene has CDR1 SGHTA and CDR2 FQGNSA. CDR3 sequence reads: CASSPASGGTDTQYF. The CDR3 DNA follows: TGTGCCAGCAGCCCGGCCAGCGGGGGCACAGATACGCAGTATTTT. Using reference TRBV7-2 and TRBJ2-3 for the parts outside the CDR3, the full variable domain is GAGVSQSPSNKVTEKGKDVELRCDPISGHTALYWYRQSLGQGLEFLIYFQGNSAPDKSGLPSDRFSAERTGGSVSTLTIQRTQQEDSAVYLCASSPASGGTDTQYFGPGTRLTVL.

The J gene is TRBJ1-2, the V gene TRBV6-1, with D possibly matching TRBD1 (5 bases). V dropped 3 bases and J dropped 12 bases, with 17 bases sitting between them. The CDR3 covers 13 residues. The germline gives CDR1 MNHNS, CDR2 SASEGT. The CDR3 loop is CASSDVVRGVNTF. The CDR3 DNA follows: TGTGCCAGCAGTGACGTGGTGAGGGGAGTGAACACCTTC.

This chain joins TRBV10-3 and TRBJ1-3; 8 bases are a match to TRBD1. Germline V gives CDR1 ENHRY, CDR2 SYGVKD. CDR3 length: 14 residues. V lost 11 bases to trimming and J lost 2 bases; unmatched junction nucleotides: 8. CDR3 coding DNA: TGTGCCGTGGACAGGGAGGTTGCTGGAAACACCATATATTTT. It encodes CAVDREVAGNTIYF.

CDR3: CASSRVRASYEQYF. Here the CDR3 DNA reads TGCGCCAGCAGTCGAGTGCGGGCATCCTACGAGCAGTACTTC. V is TRBV23-1 and J is TRBJ2-7; TRBD2 is a possible D gene (5 bases). TRBV23-1 is filed as an ORF, its function uncertain. The CDR3 runs to 14 residues. V was shortened by 4 bases and J by 1 base, with 11 bases between the two germline ends.

This clone was observed a handful of times. The chain recombines TRBV5-4 with TRBJ2-7; TRBD2 matches 12 bases. This CDR3 is 16 amino acids long. Germline V gene sequence: CDR1 SGHNT, CDR2 YYREEE (reference sequence). Losses at the gene ends were 0 bases for V and 5 bases for J; bases not matched to a gene: 6. CDR3 residues: CASSLASSGGANEQYF. CDR3 coding DNA: TGTGCCAGCAGCTTGGCCTCTAGCGGGGGGGCCAACGAGCAGTACTTC.

Turning to this clone: A read error may produce the germline difference seen at one junction end. Other nucleotide sequences in the sample specify the same CDR3. The chain has TRBV7-7 and TRBJ2-3, with D unclear. The CDR3 is made up of 14 amino acids. The germline V gene encodes CDR1 SSHAT and CDR2 FNYEAQ (reference sequence). Here the CDR3 DNA reads TGTGCTAGCAGCCTAGGGCCTAGCACAGATACGCAGTATTTT. Encoded protein: CASSLGPSTDTQYF.

The chain uses TRBV6-1 and TRBJ1-2; a weak D match, TRBD1 (5 bases). This CDR3 has 12 residues. CDR1 MNHNS and CDR2 SASEGT come from the germline V gene. V was trimmed by 5 bases and J by 4 bases, leaving 8 bases between them. In DNA form, the CDR3 reads TGTGCCAGCAGTTCGGGGCCCTATGGCTACACCTTC. Amino acid sequence: CASSSGPYGYTF.

This rearrangement joins TRBV7-9 to TRBJ1-1; D is ambiguous. Per the germline V gene, CDR1 is SEHNR and CDR2 is FQNEAQ (reference sequence). The CDR3 totals 12 residues. Trimming took 3 bases from V and 3 from J, leaving 5 bases between them. The CDR3 spells CASSFVDTEAFF. Written as DNA, the CDR3 is TGTGCCAGCAGCTTCGTAGACACTGAAGCTTTCTTT.

The table lists this clone with a few counts. The chain carries TRBV4-2 and TRBJ1-5; D is undetermined. Germline CDR1 and CDR2: LGHNA and YNFKEQ. The CDR3 has 15 amino acids. The V end was cut by 1 base, the J end by 0 bases, with 7 bases between. The CDR3 reads CASSQVATSNQPQHF. The CDR3 coding sequence is TGTGCCAGCAGCCAAGTGGCCACTAGCAATCAGCCCCAGCATTTT.

The chain combines TRBV12-2 with TRBJ1-4. TRBV12-2 is deemed a pseudogene. The CDR3 runs to 16 residues. In DNA form, the CDR3 reads TGTGCAAGTCGCTCTCCCGGACCGGTGAGGGTTGAAAAACTGTTTTTT. It is translated as CASRSPGPVRVEKLFF.

The chain couples TRBV30 to TRBJ1-1; a weak D match, TRBD1 (5 bases). Trimming removed 2 bases from V and 1 base from J, with 14 bases in between. Germline V gene data show CDR1 as GTSNPN and CDR2 as SVGIG (reference sequence). This CDR3 region has 15 residues. CDR3 region: CAWSLGGFENTEAFF. In nucleotides, the CDR3 is TGTGCCTGGAGTCTTGGGGGTTTTGAGAACACTGAAGCTTTCTTT.

The J gene is TRBJ1-3, the V gene TRBV9; D possibly corresponds to TRBD1 (6 bases). The CDR3 runs to 13 residues. V was cut by 7 bases and J by 4 bases, with 12 bases left in between. Germline V CDR1 and CDR2: SGDLS, YYNGEE. CDR3 residues: CASATGSGNTIYF. Here the CDR3 DNA reads TGTGCCAGCGCTACAGGGTCCGGAAACACCATATATTTT. Full variable domain (remainder filled in from reference TRBV9 and TRBJ1-3): DSGVTQTPKHLITATGQRVTLRCSPRSGDLSVYWYQQSLDQGLQFLIQYYNGEERAKGNILERFSAQQFPDLHSELNLSSLELGDSALYFCASATGSGNTIYFGEGSWLTVV.

The chain carries TRBV6-5 and TRBJ1-2; D is ambiguous. Germline lookup yields CDR1 MNHEY and CDR2 SVGAGI. Trimming shortened V by 5 bases and J by 3 bases, and 16 bases separated the two germline ends. The CDR3 has 15 residues. CDR3 in amino acids: CASSTFRTEYYGYTF. CDR3 DNA: TGTGCCAGCAGTACCTTCCGGACGGAGTACTATGGCTACACCTTC.

This chain connects TRBV15 to TRBJ2-7, with D hard to call. The germline V gene encodes CDR1 LNHNV and CDR2 YYDKDF (reference sequence). The CDR3 totals 14 residues. Trimming removed 1 base from V and 3 bases from J, with 10 bases in between. The chain's CDR3 is CATSRAGQVYEQYF. The CDR3 DNA is TGTGCCACCAGCAGAGCTGGGCAGGTCTACGAGCAGTACTTC.

V is TRBV5-1 and J is TRBJ2-1; perhaps TRBD1 as D (5 bases). Trimming took 3 bases from V and 5 from J, leaving 18 bases between them. Germline V gene lookup returns CDR1 SGHRS and CDR2 YFSETQ. The CDR3 loop spans 16 amino acids. The CDR3 nucleotides read TGCGCCAGCAGCTGGGCCCAGGGTAGGTGGGACAATGAGCAGTTCTTC. Protein product: CASSWAQGRWDNEQFF.

The chain recombines TRBV5-6 with TRBJ1-2, with D hard to call. Trimming removed 4 bases at V and 7 bases at J, with 23 bases between. Germline assignment: CDR1 SGHDT and CDR2 YYEEEE. The CDR3 consists of 16 residues. CDR3 region: CASSKERYRGMVGYTF. The CDR3 bases are TGTGCCAGCAGCAAAGAACGGTATCGTGGGATGGTTGGCTACACCTTC.

The V and J genes are TRBV19 and TRBJ1-1, with 9 bases fitting TRBD1. Germline loops: CDR1 LNHDA, CDR2 SQIVND (reference sequence). The CDR3 spans 18 residues. The trim removed 6 bases at V and 4 bases at J, leaving 18 bases unmatched. In DNA, the CDR3 is TGTGCCAGTAGCAGTTTGAGGGCTTCCGGGACAGGGACCACTGAAGCTTTCTTT. It specifies CASSSLRASGTGTTEAFF. Using reference TRBV19 and TRBJ1-1 for the parts outside the CDR3, the full variable domain is DGGITQSPKYLFRKEGQNVTLSCEQNLNHDAMYWYRQDPGQGLRLIYYSQIVNDFQKGDIAEGYSVSREKKESFPLTVTSAQKNPTAFYLCASSSLRASGTGTTEAFFGQGTRLTVV.

This clone occurred a few times. The genes are TRBV4-2 and TRBJ2-7; 8 positions agree with TRBD2. The germline V gene encodes CDR1 LGHNA and CDR2 YNFKEQ. CDR3 size: 16 residues. After removal of 0 bases from V and 3 bases from J, the junction contained 7 bases not matched to a gene. The CDR3, as DNA: TGTGCCAGCAGCCAAGATTTAGGACTAGCCAACTACGAGCAGTACTTC. Translation gives CASSQDLGLANYEQYF.

The chain carries TRBV5-1 and TRBJ2-3; 12 nucleotides align to TRBD2. Germline CDR1 SGHRS, CDR2 YFSETQ. Germline trimming cut 1 base from V and 6 bases from J; bases unmatched to any gene: 9. The CDR3 is 17 amino acids. The CDR3 region is CASSLRPSGTSGDTQYF. The CDR3 bases are TGCGCCAGCAGCTTGAGGCCTTCCGGGACTAGCGGGGATACGCAGTATTTT.

The chain combines TRBV6-5 with TRBJ2-7; D ambiguous. Germline V gene sequence: CDR1 MNHEY, CDR2 SVGAGI. The V gene lost 2 bases and the J gene lost 0 bases, with 8 bases spanning the gap. The CDR3 contains 14 residues. The CDR3 nucleotides are TGTGCCAGCAGTTACCGCCGCTACTCCTACGAGCAGTACTTC. This gives the protein CASSYRRYSYEQYF.